The TCR beta chain described here comes from a study of CD8 T cells in Susac syndrome (dated 2019 in TCRdb). Turning to the overall study: Whether CD8+ T cell activation and differentiation in Susac syndrome was antigen driven was tested using repertoire sequencing. CD8+ T cell repertoire clonality was compared between about 12 healthy donors, some 14 Susac syndrome patients and 15 multiple sclerosis patients.

Of note for this clonotype: The clone's antigen remains unknown. Per-base qualities were not stored, and no clone one base away is much larger.

RNA was extracted using the RNeasy kit, and roughly 0.45 to 1 microgram was reverse transcribed with random hexamers. TCR beta CDR3 regions were amplified with the immunoSEQ multiplex PCR assay covering 54 Vbeta and 13 Jbeta segments. PCR amplification bias was corrected by using a synthetic template baseline for primer optimization and computational correction. Regarding the original processing steps: Only productive sequences were kept, with reads annotated to V, D and J genes according to IMGT and analyzed in immunoSEQ Analyzer. To calculate clonality, Shannon entropy was normalized by log2 of the number of productive unique sequences and then subtracted from one. For each patient and control, public and private clones were evaluated within the 100 most prevalent clones. Clones were defined as Susac-specific if absent from the healthy and MS cohorts, from 1052 published viral clones and from other ImmuneACCESS disease sequences. The public reads were run again by TCRdb, first through fastp at Q25 and then through MiXCR, and only productive beta chains were kept. Each entry is one CDR3 protein sequence, shown with its most common DNA and genes. It is TCRdb's table, rather than the study itself, that gives the V and J calls and clone size. Within this sample are about 290,000 distinct CDR3 sequences, with around 85% of them counted one time only. The ten largest make up 0.21% of the sample.

High-throughput TCR beta sequencing profiled peripheral blood CD8+ and CD4+ T cells from healthy donors, Susac syndrome patients and multiple sclerosis patients. The multiple sclerosis controls were treatment-naive patients whose relapsing-remitting disease, either stable or active, fulfilled the revised McDonald criteria. Bulk CD8+ and CD4+ T cells were purified magnetically by negative isolation, whereas CD8+ TEMRA cells were enriched by FACS. Blood was drawn into EDTA tubes, processed within 24 hours, and PBMCs were isolated by density gradient centrifugation. PBMCs destined for TCR sequencing were cryopreserved in liquid nitrogen and later thawed in a 37 °C water bath. The sorted or isolated CD4+, CD8+ and CD8+ TEMRA cells had a purity of 90% or higher. What the authors observed across the whole study: The number of individuals in the TCR sequencing and HLA analysis was acknowledged as relatively small.

V gives up 10 bases and J gives up 3 bases, and the segment between their germline ends measures 13 bases. The germline V gene encodes CDR1 ENHRY and CDR2 SYGVKD. Taken from cysteine to phenylalanine, the CDR3 has 12 residues. Here the CDR3 DNA is all that survives: 36 bases in frame from base 1. This chain is built from TRBV10-3 and TRBJ2-7, with the D segment possibly TRBD1 or TRBD2, each aligning over 5 bases. The sequence came from a human donor with multiple sclerosis. The sample comprised CD8+ T cells from PBMCs. The nucleotides read TGTGCCACCGAGGGGATGGACTACGAGCAGTACTTC. Translated, it gives CATEGMDYEQYF.